This TCR beta chain was identified during a study of cytomegalovirus exposure and HLA in healthy donors. About the study: Researchers found that about four fifths of about 400 genotyped donors fell within the Caucasian-associated ancestry cluster. Findings and caveats of the study: A later analysis found common viral pathogens apparently linked to several of the most significant clusters. From TCR beta sequences, most subjects' HLA-A and HLA-B alleles were reportedly predicted accurately.

Germline assignment: CDR1 MRHNA and CDR2 SNTAGT. The ends lost 0 bases at V and 6 bases at J; junction bases unmatched: 7. The CDR3 covers 15 residues. PCR employed 60 Vbeta and 13 Jbeta primers. TCRdb's table, derived via immunoSEQ multiplex PCR, lists solely in-frame clones and lacks some. Found here are fewer than 120,000 clones, around 76% of them singletons; the top ten hold around an eighth. The donors gave bone marrow, and they were healthy. On this clone itself: What it binds is not known.

The source material was PBMCs. The J gene is TRBJ1-2, the V gene TRBV6-4, with 7 bases fitting TRBD1. The source of this sequence is a man in his thirties or forties in good health and CMV-seropositive. The CDR3: CASSDSAGGGDGYTF. The CDR3, as DNA: TGTGCCAGCAGTGACTCCGCAGGGGGTGGGGATGGCTACACCTTC.